The 3 T cell receptor beta chains given below trace back to one sample, sequenced in a study of cytotoxic CD8 clonotypes in ibrutinib-treated CLL. TCRdb keeps only in-frame clones here, not all; method: immunoSEQ multiplex PCR. The sample has about 72,000 clones; 80% are singletons. The sequencing here drew on PBMCs, taken at disease progression, from a patient treated with ibrutinib. The receptors were gathered from a human donor with chronic lymphocytic leukemia.

The rearrangement links TRBV7-8 to TRBJ2-1, with 8 bases fitting TRBD1. Germline assignment: CDR1 SGHVS and CDR2 FQNEAQ. V was clipped by 1 base and J by 9 bases; unmatched bases: 8. There are 15 residues in the CDR3. The CDR3, as DNA: TGTGCCAGCAGCTTAGTCCCCAGGGGGCGCGGTGAGCAGTTCTTC. It translates to CASSLVPRGRGEQFF.

The chain links TRBV27 to TRBJ2-2, with 9 bases fitting TRBD1. Germline values: CDR1 MNHEY, CDR2 SMNVEV (reference sequence). The V and J ends lost 2 bases and 2 bases, in that order; junction bases with no gene match: 6. The CDR3 contains 17 residues. The CDR3 here is CASSLLQGAHNTGELFF. As DNA, the CDR3 is TGTGCCAGCAGTTTACTACAGGGGGCGCATAACACCGGGGAGCTGTTTTTT.

The V and J genes are TRBV18 and TRBJ2-7; D assignment may be TRBD1 or TRBD2 (5 bases each). With 3 bases removed from V and 2 bases from J, the gap between germline ends came to 11 bases. CDR3 length equals 14 residues. Per the germline V gene, CDR1 is KGHSH and CDR2 is LQKENI. CDR3 sequence (DNA): TGTGCCAGCTCACCCCGGGGCGGGCCCTACGAGCAGTACTTC. Its protein product is CASSPRGGPYEQYF.